These T cell receptor beta chains were read from a single sample in a study of CXCR3-negative and CXCR3-positive naive CD8 T cells. TCRdb re-called the 5' RACE reads and shows each CDR3 protein once, DNA omitted. This sample contains approximately 74,000 distinct CDR3 sequences. Material for sequencing was naive CXCR3- CD8+ T cells from blood. Receptor source: a human donor in good health. Some clones in this sample may be carry-over from other donors' samples. Each CDR3 is given with its conserved first and last residue.

>TRBJ1-5|TRBV28
CASTRDTDSNQPQHF
>TRBJ2-3|TRBV28
CASSSSFGQGATITDTQYF
>TRBJ1-1|TRBV6-5
CASRQGTEAFF
>TRBJ2-1|TRBV6-5
CASSYRDRNEQFF
>TRBJ1-1|TRBV28
CASSPDSYGTEAFF
>TRBJ2-2|TRBV4-1
CASSHLGINTGELFF
>TRBJ1-3|TRBV28
CASSFTASGNTIYF
>TRBJ2-3|TRBV10-3
CAISESASGNWDTQYF
>TRBJ1-6|TRBV10-3
CAIRDGNSPLHF
>TRBJ2-6|TRBV5-1
CASTSLRRSSGANVLTF
>TRBJ2-3|TRBV4-1
CASTGFLQGFTDTQYF
>TRBJ2-1|TRBV11-2
CASSSTDRGRYNEQFF
>TRBJ2-7|TRBV6-2/TRBV6-3
CASSYPVGTSGTYEQYF
>TRBJ2-7|TRBV7-6
CASSGDGSYEQYF